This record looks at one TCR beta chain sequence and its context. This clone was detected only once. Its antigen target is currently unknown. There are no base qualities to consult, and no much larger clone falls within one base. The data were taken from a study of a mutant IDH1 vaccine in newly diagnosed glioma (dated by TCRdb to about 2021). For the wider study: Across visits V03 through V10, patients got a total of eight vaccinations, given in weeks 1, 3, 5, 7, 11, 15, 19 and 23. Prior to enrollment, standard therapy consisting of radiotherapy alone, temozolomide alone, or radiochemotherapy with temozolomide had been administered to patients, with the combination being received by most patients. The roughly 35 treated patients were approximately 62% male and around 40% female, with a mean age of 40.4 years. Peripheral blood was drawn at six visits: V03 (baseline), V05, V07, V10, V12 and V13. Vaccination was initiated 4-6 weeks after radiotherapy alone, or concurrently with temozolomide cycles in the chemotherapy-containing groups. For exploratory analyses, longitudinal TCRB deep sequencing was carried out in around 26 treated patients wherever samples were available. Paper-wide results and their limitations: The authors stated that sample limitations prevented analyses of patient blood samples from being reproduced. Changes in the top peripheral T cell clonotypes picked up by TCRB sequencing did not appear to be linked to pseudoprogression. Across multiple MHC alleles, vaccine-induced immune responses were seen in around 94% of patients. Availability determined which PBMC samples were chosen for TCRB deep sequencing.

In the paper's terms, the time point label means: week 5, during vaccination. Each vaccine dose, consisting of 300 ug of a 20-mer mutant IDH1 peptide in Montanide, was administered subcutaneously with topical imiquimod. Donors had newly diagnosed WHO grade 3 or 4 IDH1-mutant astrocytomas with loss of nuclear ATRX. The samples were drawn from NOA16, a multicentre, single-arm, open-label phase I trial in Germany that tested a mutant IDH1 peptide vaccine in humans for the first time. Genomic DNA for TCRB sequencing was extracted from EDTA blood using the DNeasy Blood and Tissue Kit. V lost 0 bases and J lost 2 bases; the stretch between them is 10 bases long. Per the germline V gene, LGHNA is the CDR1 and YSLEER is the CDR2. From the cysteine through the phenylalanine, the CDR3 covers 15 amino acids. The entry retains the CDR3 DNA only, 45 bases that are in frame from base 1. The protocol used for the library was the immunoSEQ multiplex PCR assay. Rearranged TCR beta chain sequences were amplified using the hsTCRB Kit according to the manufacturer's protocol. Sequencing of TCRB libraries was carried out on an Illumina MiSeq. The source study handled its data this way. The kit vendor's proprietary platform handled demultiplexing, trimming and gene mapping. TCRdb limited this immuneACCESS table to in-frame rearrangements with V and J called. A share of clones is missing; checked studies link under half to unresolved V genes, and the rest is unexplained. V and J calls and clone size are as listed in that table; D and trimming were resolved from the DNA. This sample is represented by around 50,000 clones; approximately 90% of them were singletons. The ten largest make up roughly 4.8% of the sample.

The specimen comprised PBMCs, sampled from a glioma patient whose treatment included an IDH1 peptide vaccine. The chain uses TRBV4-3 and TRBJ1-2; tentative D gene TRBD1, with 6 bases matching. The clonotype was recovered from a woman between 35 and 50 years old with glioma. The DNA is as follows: TGCGCCAGCAGCCAAGATGGGGGCACGAACTATGGCTACACCTTC. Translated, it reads CASSQDGGTNYGYTF.